The sample holds a few counts of the clone carrying this T cell receptor (beta chain). The record originates from a study of T-cell reconstitution after alpha-beta-depleted transplantation in children. The TCRbeta library incorporated unique molecular identifiers. TCRdb re-analysed the PCR reads in MiXCR, keeping a single row per CDR3 protein. The sample comprises about 610,000 distinct CDR3 sequences, more than 9% of which are singletons, and approximately 4.1% rests with the top ten. The V segment lost 4 bases and the J segment 1 base; nucleotides outside the gene matches: 7. The germline V gene has CDR1 MGHDK and CDR2 SYGVNS. The CDR3 has 17 residues.

The specimen was PBMCs from the stem cell graft donor, collected from the stem cell graft. The chain has TRBV25-1 and TRBJ1-5; 10 bases map to TRBD1. The sequence was collected from a human donor who donated a stem cell graft to a child with acute myeloid leukemia. CDR3 protein: CASSGSRDRGSNQPQHF. Here the CDR3 DNA reads TGTGCCAGCAGTGGTTCCCGGGACAGGGGAAGCAATCAGCCCCAGCATTTT.